The clone carrying this T cell receptor beta chain is medium-sized in the sample. Its cognate antigen is unknown. The CDR3 has 12 residues. Trimming removed 4 bases at V and 6 bases at J, with 7 bases between. Germline CDR1 reads MNHEY; CDR2 reads SMNVEV (reference sequence). This specimen belongs to a study of identical twins. Template switching (which added a universal primer site) was used, and cDNA carried unique molecular identifiers. TCRdb fed the 5' RACE reads into MiXCR, producing one record per CDR3 protein. In the table there are about 720,000 distinct CDR3 sequences, 15% to 20% of which are singletons. Study-wide findings and caveats: Models underpredicted monozygotic twin sharing of out-of-frame TCR alpha. Zero-insertion findings could be partly confounded by invariant cells (MAIT and iNKT cells).

The sample was also linked to a second study, of T cells expressing NK-cell markers. From that study: Where a handful of donors were concerned, these clonotypes also led the CD3+CD56-NKG2C+ fraction.

Material: PBMCs. J is TRBJ1-5 and V is TRBV27; no definite D call. The clonotype comes from a woman younger than 30 in good health. The CDR3 region has the DNA TGTGCCAGCAGTTCGGGCAGTCAGCCCCAGCATTTT. This translates into CASSSGSQPQHF.